A single sample gave rise to the 5 T cell receptor beta chains below, sequenced in a study of CD8 T cells in ankylosing spondylitis. Study observations and caveats: There was a TCR beta motif, made of several highly homologous variants, that appeared characteristic of ankylosing spondylitis blood.

TCRdb analysed the 5' RACE reads with MiXCR anew, one entry per CDR3 protein. The table shows around 430,000 distinct CDR3 sequences, with roughly 15% occurring only once. For these TCRs, the target antigens are not known. The sample taken for sequencing was blood, either unsorted or a sorted T cell fraction (not recorded which). All receptors come from a male donor with ankylosing spondylitis.

This chain connects TRBV20-1 to TRBJ2-2, with 9 bases identical to TRBD2. This CDR3 region has 18 residues. The germline CDR1 and CDR2 sequences are DFQATT and SNEGSKA (reference sequence). V trimming: 0 bases; J trimming: 0 bases; junction bases outside the gene matches: 8. The CDR3 DNA sequence: TGCAGTGCTAGAGATAGCGGGAGATCACCTTCGAACACCGGGGAGCTGTTTTTT. Translation gives CSARDSGRSPSNTGELFF.

This clonotype has just a few counts. The chain couples TRBV12-3 or TRBV12-4 to TRBJ2-4; unclear D gene. This CDR3 has 12 amino acids. V shed 6 bases and J shed 9 bases, with 12 bases lying between them. The CDR3 spells CASSLEGIIQYF. DNA for the CDR3: TGTGCCAGCAGCCTGGAAGGTATCATTCAGTACTTC.

V usage is TRBV19 and J usage is TRBJ2-1, with D perhaps TRBD1 or TRBD2 (5 bases each). Deletions cut 5 bases from V and 10 bases from J, with 21 bases between. CDR1 and CDR2 from the germline V gene are LNHDA and SQIVND (reference sequence). CDR3 length: 15 residues. The CDR3 nucleotides read TGTGCCAGTAGTTCAGTGACAGTGGACTCGGGGGAGCAGTTCTTC. Translating gives CASSSVTVDSGEQFF.

V gene TRBV5-1 combines with J gene TRBJ2-3, with D unclear. The germline CDR1 and CDR2 sequences are SGHRS and YFSETQ. The CDR3 is 15 amino acids. With 0 bases removed from V and 0 bases from J, the gap between germline ends came to 8 bases. The CDR3 spells CASSLVSQSTDTQYF. CDR3 in DNA: TGCGCCAGCAGCTTGGTTTCGCAGAGCACAGATACGCAGTATTTT.

This clonotype was seen a handful of times. The rearrangement links TRBV7-9 to TRBJ2-5; D ambiguous. The CDR3 runs to 15 residues. The germline CDR1 and CDR2 sequences are SEHNR and FQNEAQ (reference sequence). The V end lost 0 bases, the J end lost 2 bases, and 10 bases lay between the germline ends. The CDR3 DNA follows: TGTGCCAGCAGCTTAGCGCGGCAGACACAAGAGACCCAGTACTTC. Amino acids: CASSLARQTQETQYF. Full variable domain (remainder filled in from reference TRBV7-9 and TRBJ2-5): DTGVSQNPRHKITKRGQNVTFRCDPISEHNRLYWYRQTLGQGPEFLTYFQNEAQLEKSRLLSDRFSAERPKGSFSTLEIQRTEQGDSAMYLCASSLARQTQETQYFGPGTRLLVL.